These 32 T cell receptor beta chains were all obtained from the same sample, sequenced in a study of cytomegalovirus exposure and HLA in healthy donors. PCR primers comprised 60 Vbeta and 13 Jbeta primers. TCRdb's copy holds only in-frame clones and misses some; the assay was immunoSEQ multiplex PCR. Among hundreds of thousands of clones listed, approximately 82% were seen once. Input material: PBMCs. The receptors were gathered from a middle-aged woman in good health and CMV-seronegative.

The chain's CDR3 is CASSQDWPGAQPQHF. DNA for the CDR3: TGCGCCAGCAGCCAAGATTGGCCGGGTGCTCAGCCCCAGCATTTT. J is TRBJ1-5 and V is TRBV4-3; D remains unclear. The germline V and J ends were trimmed by 0 bases and 6 bases, with 12 bases remaining between them. Germline V gives CDR1 LGHNA, CDR2 YSLEER. CDR3 length equals 15 residues.

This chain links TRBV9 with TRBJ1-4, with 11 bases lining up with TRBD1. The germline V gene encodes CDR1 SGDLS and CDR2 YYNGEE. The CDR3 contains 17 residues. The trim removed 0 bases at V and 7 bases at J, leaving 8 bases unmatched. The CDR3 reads CASSVGGTGGAGEKLFF. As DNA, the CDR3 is TGTGCCAGCAGCGTAGGGGGGACAGGGGGAGCGGGTGAAAAACTGTTTTTT.

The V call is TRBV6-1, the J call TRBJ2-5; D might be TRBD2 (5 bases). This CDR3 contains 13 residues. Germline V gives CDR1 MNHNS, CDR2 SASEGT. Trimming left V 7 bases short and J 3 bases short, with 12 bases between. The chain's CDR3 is CASKFPGEETQYF. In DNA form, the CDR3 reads TGTGCCAGCAAATTCCCCGGGGAAGAGACCCAGTACTTC.

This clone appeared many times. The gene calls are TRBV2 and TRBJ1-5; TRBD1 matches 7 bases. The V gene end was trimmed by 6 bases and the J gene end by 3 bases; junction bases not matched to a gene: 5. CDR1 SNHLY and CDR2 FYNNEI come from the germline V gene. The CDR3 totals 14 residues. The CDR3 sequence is CASRETGLNQPQHF. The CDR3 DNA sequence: TGTGCCAGCAGGGAGACAGGGCTCAATCAGCCCCAGCATTTT.

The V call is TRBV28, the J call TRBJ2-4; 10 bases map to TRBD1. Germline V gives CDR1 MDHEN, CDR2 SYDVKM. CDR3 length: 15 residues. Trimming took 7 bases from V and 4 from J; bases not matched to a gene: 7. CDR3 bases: TGTGCCAGCACCCCGGGACAGGGGTCGAAAAACATTCAGTACTTC. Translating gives CASTPGQGSKNIQYF.

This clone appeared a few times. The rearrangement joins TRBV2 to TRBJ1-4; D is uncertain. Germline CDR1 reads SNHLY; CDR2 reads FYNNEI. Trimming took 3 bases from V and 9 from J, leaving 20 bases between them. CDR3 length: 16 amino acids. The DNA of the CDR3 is TGTGCCAGCAGTGATTCCCCCGACCCGACAATACAAAAACTGTTTTTT. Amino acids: CASSDSPDPTIQKLFF.

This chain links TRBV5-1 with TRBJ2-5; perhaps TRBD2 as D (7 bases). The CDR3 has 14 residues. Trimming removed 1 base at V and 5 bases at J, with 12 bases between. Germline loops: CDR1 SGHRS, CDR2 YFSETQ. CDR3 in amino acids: CASSLFGGQETQYF. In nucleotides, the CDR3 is TGCGCCAGCAGCTTGTTCGGGGGGCAGGAGACCCAGTACTTC.

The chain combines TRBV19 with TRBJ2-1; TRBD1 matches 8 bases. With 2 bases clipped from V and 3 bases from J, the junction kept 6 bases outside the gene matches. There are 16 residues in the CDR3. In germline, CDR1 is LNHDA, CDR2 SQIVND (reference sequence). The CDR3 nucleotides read TGTGCCAGTAGTATACGACTCGGGACAGGCTACAATGAGCAGTTCTTC. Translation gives CASSIRLGTGYNEQFF.

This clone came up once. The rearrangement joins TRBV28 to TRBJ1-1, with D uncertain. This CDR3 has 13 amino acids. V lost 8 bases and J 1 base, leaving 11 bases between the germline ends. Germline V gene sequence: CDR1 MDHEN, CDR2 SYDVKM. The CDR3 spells CASFLGPNTEAFF. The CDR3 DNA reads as TGTGCCAGCTTTTTGGGCCCGAACACTGAAGCTTTCTTT.

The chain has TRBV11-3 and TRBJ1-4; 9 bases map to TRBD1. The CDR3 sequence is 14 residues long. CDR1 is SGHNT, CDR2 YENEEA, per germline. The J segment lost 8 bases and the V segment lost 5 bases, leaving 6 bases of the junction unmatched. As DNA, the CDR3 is TGTGCCAGCAGCCGGGACAGGGCGGGGGAAAAACTGTTTTTT. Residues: CASSRDRAGEKLFF. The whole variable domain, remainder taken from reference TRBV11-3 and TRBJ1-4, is EAGVVQSPRYKIIEKKQPVAFWCNPISGHNTLYWYLQNLGQGPELLIRYENEEAVDDSQLPKDRFSAERLKGVDSTLKIQPAELGDSAVYLCASSRDRAGEKLFFGSGTQLSVL.

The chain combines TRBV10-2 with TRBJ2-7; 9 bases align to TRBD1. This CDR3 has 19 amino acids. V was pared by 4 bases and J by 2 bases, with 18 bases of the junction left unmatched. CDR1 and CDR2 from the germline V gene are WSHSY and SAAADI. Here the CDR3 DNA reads TGCGCCAGCAGTGGTGCCGATGCGGGACAGGGTCCGGGGACCTACGAGCAGTACTTC. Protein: CASSGADAGQGPGTYEQYF.

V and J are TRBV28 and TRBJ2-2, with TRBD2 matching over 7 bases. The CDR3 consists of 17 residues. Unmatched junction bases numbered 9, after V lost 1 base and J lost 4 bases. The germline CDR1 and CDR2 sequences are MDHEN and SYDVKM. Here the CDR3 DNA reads TGTGCCAGCAGTTTATTACTAGCGCGACGAAGCACCGGGGAGCTGTTTTTT. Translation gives CASSLLLARRSTGELFF.

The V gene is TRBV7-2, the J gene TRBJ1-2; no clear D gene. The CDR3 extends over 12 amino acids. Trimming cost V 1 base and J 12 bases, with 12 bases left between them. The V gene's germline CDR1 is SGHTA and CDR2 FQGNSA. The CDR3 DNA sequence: TGTGCCAGCAGCTTAGGCGGCGGGCGTCACACCTTC. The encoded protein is CASSLGGGRHTF.

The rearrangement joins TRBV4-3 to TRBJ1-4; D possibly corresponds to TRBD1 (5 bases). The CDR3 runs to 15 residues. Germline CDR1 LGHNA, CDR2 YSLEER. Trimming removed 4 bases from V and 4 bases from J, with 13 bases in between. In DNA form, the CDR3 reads TGCGCCAGCAGCCTACTACAGGCTGGTAATGAAAAACTGTTTTTT. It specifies CASSLLQAGNEKLFF.

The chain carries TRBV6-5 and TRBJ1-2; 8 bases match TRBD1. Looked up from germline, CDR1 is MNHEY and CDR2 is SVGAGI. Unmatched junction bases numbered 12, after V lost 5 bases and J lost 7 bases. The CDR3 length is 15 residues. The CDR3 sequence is CASSPGQGLSLGYTF. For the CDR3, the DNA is TGTGCCAGCAGTCCCGGACAGGGATTAAGTCTTGGCTACACCTTC.

CDR3 amino acids: CASSFPGTGNYGYTF. The DNA for the CDR3 is TGTGCCAGCAGCTTCCCCGGGACAGGGAACTATGGCTACACCTTC. The chain carries TRBV5-4 and TRBJ1-2; 9 positions match TRBD1. With V trimmed by 2 bases and J by 2 bases, 4 bases remained unmatched. Germline CDR1 is SGHNT and CDR2 is YYREEE (reference sequence). This CDR3 has 15 amino acids.

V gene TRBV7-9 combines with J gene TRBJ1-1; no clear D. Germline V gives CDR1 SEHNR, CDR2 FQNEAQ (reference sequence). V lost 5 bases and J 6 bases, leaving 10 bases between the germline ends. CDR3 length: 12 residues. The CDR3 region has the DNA TGTGCCAGCAGCATAAACGGAGCTGAAGCTTTCTTT. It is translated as CASSINGAEAFF. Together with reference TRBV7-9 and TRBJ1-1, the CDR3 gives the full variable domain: DTGVSQNPRHKITKRGQNVTFRCDPISEHNRLYWYRQTLGQGPEFLTYFQNEAQLEKSRLLSDRFSAERPKGSFSTLEIQRTEQGDSAMYLCASSINGAEAFFGQGTRLTVV.

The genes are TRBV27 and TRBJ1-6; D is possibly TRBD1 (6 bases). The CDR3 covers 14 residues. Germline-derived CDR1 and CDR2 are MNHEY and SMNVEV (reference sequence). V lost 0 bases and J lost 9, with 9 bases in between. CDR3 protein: CASSLSWGLSPLHF. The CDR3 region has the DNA TGTGCCAGCAGTTTATCTTGGGGGCTTTCACCCCTCCACTTT.

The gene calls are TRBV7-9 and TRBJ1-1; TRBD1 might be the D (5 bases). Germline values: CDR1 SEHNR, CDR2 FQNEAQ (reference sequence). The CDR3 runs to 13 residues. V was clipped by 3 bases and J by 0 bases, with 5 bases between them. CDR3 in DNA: TGTGCCAGCAGCTTGACAGTGAACACTGAAGCTTTCTTT. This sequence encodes CASSLTVNTEAFF.

The CDR3 region is CASSLTPSGGANTGELFF. In DNA, the CDR3 is TGTGCCAGCAGCTTAACGCCCAGCGGGGGGGCGAACACCGGGGAGCTGTTTTTT. The rearrangement joins TRBV7-2 to TRBJ2-2, with 10 bases that match TRBD2. V shed 2 bases and J 0 bases; nucleotides not matched to a gene: 6. This CDR3 is built from 18 residues. Germline CDR1 and CDR2: SGHTA and FQGNSA. Together with reference TRBV7-2 and TRBJ2-2, the CDR3 gives the full variable domain: GAGVSQSPSNKVTEKGKDVELRCDPISGHTALYWYRQSLGQGLEFLIYFQGNSAPDKSGLPSDRFSAERTGGSVSTLTIQRTQQEDSAVYLCASSLTPSGGANTGELFFGEGSRLTVL.

The CDR3 here is CASRNAGQLLNSPLHF. CDR3 in DNA: TGTGCCAGTAGAAATGCTGGACAGCTTTTAAATTCACCCCTCCACTTT. The chain joins TRBV19 to TRBJ1-6; maybe TRBD1 (6 bases). V was cut by 6 bases and J by 7 bases, with 19 bases left in between. The CDR3 has 16 amino acids. Looked up from germline, CDR1 is LNHDA and CDR2 is SQIVND (reference sequence).

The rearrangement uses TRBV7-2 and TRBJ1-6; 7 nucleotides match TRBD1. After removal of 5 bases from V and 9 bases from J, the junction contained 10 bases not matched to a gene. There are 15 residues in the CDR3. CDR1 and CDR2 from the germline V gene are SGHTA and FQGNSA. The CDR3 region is CASSPRQGPSSPLHF. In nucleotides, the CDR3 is TGTGCCAGCAGCCCGCGACAGGGCCCCAGTTCACCCCTCCACTTT.

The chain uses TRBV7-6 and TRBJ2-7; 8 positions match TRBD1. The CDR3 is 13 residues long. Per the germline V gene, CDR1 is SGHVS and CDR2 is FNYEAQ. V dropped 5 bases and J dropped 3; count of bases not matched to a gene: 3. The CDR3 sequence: CASSRTGNYEQYF. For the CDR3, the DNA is TGTGCCAGCAGCCGGACAGGGAACTACGAGCAGTACTTC.

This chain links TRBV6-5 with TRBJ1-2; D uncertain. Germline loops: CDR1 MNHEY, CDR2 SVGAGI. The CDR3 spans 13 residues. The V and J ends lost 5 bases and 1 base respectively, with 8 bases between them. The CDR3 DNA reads TGTGCCAGCAGTACCGGGGTTAACTATGGCTACACCTTC. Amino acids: CASSTGVNYGYTF.

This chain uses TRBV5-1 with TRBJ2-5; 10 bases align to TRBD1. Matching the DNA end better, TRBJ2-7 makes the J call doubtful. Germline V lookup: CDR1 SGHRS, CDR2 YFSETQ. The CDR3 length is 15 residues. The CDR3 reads CASSPGQGGFYEQYF. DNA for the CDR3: TGCGCCAGCAGCCCTGGACAGGGGGGTTTCTACGAGCAGTACTTC.

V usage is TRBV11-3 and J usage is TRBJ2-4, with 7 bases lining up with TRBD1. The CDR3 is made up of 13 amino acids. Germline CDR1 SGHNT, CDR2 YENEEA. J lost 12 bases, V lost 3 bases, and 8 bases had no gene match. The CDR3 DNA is TGTGCCAGCAGCTTTAGGGACAGCGAGAATCAGTACTTC. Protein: CASSFRDSENQYF.

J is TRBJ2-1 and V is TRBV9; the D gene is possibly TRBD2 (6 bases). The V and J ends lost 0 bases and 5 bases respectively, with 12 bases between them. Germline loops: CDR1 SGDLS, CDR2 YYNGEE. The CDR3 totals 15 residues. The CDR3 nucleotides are TGTGCCAGCAGCGTAGCGGGGGAGAGCCACAATGAGCAGTTCTTC. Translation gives CASSVAGESHNEQFF. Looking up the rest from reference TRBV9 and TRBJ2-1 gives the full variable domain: DSGVTQTPKHLITATGQRVTLRCSPRSGDLSVYWYQQSLDQGLQFLIQYYNGEERAKGNILERFSAQQFPDLHSELNLSSLELGDSALYFCASSVAGESHNEQFFGPGTRLTVL.

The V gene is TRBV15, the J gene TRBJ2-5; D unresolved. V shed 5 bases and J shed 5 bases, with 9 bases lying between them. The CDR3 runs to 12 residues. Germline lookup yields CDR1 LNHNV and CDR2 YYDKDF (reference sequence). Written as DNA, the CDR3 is TGTGCCACCAGCTCTAGATGGGAGACCCAGTACTTC. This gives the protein CATSSRWETQYF.

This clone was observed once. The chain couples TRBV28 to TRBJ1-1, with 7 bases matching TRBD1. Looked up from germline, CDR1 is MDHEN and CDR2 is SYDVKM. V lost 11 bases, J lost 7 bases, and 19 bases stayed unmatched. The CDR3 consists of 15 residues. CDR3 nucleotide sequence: TGTGCCGGCGGGACAGCCTCCTTAGGTGTCATTGAAGCTTTCTTT. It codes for CAGGTASLGVIEAFF.

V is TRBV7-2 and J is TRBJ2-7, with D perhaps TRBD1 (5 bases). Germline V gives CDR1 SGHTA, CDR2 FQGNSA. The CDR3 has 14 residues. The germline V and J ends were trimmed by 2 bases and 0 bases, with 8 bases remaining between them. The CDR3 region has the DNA TGTGCCAGCAGCTTACAGGGAAACTCCTACGAGCAGTACTTC. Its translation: CASSLQGNSYEQYF.

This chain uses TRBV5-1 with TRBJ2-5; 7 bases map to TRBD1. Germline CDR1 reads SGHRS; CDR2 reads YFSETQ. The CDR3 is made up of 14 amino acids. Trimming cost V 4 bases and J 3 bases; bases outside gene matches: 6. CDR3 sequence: CASSLLGTEETQYF. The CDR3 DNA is TGCGCCAGCAGCCTACTCGGGACAGAAGAGACCCAGTACTTC.

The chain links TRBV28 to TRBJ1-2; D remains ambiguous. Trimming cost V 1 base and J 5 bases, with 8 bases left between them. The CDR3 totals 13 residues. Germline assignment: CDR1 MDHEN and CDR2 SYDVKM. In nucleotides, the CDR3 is TGTGCCAGCAGTTTATACGGACTGTATGGCTACACCTTC. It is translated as CASSLYGLYGYTF.